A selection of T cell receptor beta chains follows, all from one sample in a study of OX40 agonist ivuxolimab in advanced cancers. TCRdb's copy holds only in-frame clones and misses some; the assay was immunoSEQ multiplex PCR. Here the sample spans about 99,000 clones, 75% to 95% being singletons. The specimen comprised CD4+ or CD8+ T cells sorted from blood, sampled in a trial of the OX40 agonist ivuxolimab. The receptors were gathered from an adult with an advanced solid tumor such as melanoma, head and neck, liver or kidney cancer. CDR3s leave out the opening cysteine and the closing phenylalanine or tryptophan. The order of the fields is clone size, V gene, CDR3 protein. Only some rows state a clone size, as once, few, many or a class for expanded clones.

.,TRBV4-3,ASSQEVRSGSTDTQY
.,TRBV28,ASSSPKTYEQY
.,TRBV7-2,ASSLARGDGSYIQY
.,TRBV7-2,ASSQDRMADTQY
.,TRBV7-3,ASSPRTSPTDTQY
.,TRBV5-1,ASSPAGVTGELF
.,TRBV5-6,ASSFGGTSVYNEQF
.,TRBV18,ASSFLGEGPTEAF
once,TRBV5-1,ASSYGHYQETQY
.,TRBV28,ASSFRLTGLEYEQY
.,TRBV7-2,ASSLGAGDPYEQY
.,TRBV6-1,ASKTRVNTGELF
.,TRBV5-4,ASSLTPLSYNEQF
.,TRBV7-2,ASSLGVGLGAPGELF
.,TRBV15,ATSISRAPIREMNTEAF
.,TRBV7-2,ASSPEGNSGQPQH
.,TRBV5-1,ASSALGTGATDTQY
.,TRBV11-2,ASSLYGGSTDTQY
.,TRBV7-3,ASSPRQGGLSGELF
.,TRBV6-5,ASSGQNFYGYT
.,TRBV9,ASSPMLAGATDTQY
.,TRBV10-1,ATRSEESETQY
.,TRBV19,ASRGPGTENTEAF
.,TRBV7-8,ASSPGQFLNEQY
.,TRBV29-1,SAGTSTDTQY
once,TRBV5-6,ASSLLGAHLDSGANVLT
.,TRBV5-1,ASSGGTPGAYGYT
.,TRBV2,ASSERQFSGNTIY
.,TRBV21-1,ASSKVGTATYEQY
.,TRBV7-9,ASSQTAGTEELF
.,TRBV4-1,ASSQLGTGYGYT
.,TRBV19,ASSIGGSPLH
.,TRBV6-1,ASSQGGNQPQH
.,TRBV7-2,ASSRDLLETQY
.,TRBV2,ASIWSGTDTQY
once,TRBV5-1,ASRLTGAADTQY
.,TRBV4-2,ASSQDRIDTQY
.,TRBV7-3,ASSGSNTGELF
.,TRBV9,ASSVESNTEAF
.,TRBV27,ASSLTLTGRSSPLH
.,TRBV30,AWSVRQGPTNYGYT
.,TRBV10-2,ASGQGARYEQY
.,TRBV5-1,ASSSGLAGGQETQY
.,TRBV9,ASSVRPGLTTDTQY
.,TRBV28,ASSSSGSNSPLH
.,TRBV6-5,AIGRTGPNEKLF
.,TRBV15,ATSRDSIYREAF
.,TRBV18,ASSPLARSNTGELF
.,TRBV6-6,ASTRDRGYNEQF
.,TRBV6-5,ASTRSGTYYEQY
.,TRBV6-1,ASSDLQGITEAF
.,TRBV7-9,ASSLKSNQPQH
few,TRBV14,ASSQVGLEQETQY
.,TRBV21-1,ASGGVSKRFGYT
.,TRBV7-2,ASSLAGTGGSQPQH
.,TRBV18,ASSPNNGAAF
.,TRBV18,ASSQRTGGGTEAF
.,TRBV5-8,ASSLTIYEQY
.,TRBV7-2,ASTLTLTGELF
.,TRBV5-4,ASSLEGSGANVLT